Described below is a single TCR beta chain sequence and its context. This sample is part of a study of blood T cell repertoires in COVID-19. Study background: Sites in the United States, Italy and Spain provided acute and convalescent COVID-19 samples.

The data were produced by immunoSEQ multiplex PCR, yet TCRdb's version contains in-frame clones alone and is incomplete. This table holds approximately 270,000 clones, 91% found once. The germline V gene encodes CDR1 MNHNY and CDR2 SVGAGI (reference sequence). Between the trimmed V and J ends, which lost 6 bases and 7 bases, there was a span of 19 bases. The CDR3 loop spans 15 amino acids. Participants were aged 18 to 89 years from approximately 25 US areas. This sequence joins TRBV6-6 and TRBJ2-1, with D tentatively TRBD2 (6 bases). What was sequenced was PBMCs or T cells enriched from blood (not recorded which). The sequence derives from a human donor in a cohort exposed to, infected with or recovered from COVID-19 (not recorded which). The donor label of this sample is uncertain. The CDR3 is CASSPPGGSTNEQFF. In DNA form, the CDR3 reads TGTGCCAGCAGCCCCCCCGGGGGATCGACTAATGAGCAGTTCTTC.